This T cell receptor (beta chain) is drawn from a study of blood T cell repertoires in COVID-19. Study-wide background: Some COVID-19 samples were acute and others convalescent; all came from the United States, Italy and Spain. The analysed material was cDNA or gDNA that came from T cells, B-cell-depleted T cells, or PBMCs.

Seattle's enrolled individuals joined amid active infection and were then monitored longitudinally. From germline, CDR1 is SNHLY and CDR2 FYNNEI. The germline V and J ends were trimmed by 7 bases and 0 bases, with 18 bases remaining between them. This CDR3 has 16 residues. Authors' data handling: Reference gene primer amplification yielded estimated nucleated cell counts. Sequencing used immunoSEQ multiplex PCR; TCRdb keeps in-frame clones, though not all of them. Clone size and the V and J calls come from that table; the DNA yielded D and trimming. The sample comprises roughly 49,000 clones, more than 80% of which are singletons, and approximately 1% rests with the top ten.

This clonotype was obtained from a man aged 55 to 70 with COVID-19, enrolled during active disease. The rearrangement joins TRBV2 to TRBJ2-5, with D perhaps matching TRBD1 (5 bases). Sequenced sample: peripheral blood. CDR3: CASNHRLSPDQETQYF. For the CDR3, the DNA is TGTGCCAGCAACCACAGGTTATCCCCAGACCAAGAGACCCAGTACTTC.